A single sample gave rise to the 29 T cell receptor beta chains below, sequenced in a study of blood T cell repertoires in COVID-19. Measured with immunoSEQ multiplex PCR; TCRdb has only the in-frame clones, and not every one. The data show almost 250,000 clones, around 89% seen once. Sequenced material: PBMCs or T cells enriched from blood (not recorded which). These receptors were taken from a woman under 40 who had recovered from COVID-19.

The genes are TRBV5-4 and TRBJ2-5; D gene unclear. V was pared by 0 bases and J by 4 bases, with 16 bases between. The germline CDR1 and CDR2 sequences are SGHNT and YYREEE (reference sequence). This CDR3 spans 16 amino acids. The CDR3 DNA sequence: TGTGCCAGCAGCTTGGCGTCCTGGCAGTTCGTAGAGACCCAGTACTTC. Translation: CASSLASWQFVETQYF.

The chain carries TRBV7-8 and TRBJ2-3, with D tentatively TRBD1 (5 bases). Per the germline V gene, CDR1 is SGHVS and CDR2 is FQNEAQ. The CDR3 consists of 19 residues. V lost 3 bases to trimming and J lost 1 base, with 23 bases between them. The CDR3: CASSFYRSQGYLGTDTQYF. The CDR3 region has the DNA TGTGCCAGCAGCTTTTACCGAAGTCAGGGATACTTGGGCACAGATACGCAGTATTTT.

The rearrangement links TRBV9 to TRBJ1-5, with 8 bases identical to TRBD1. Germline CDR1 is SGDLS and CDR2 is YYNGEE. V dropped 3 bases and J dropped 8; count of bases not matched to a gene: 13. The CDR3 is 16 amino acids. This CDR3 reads CASSALGQGASEPQHF. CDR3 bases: TGTGCCAGCAGCGCCCTCGGACAGGGAGCCTCGGAGCCCCAGCATTTT.

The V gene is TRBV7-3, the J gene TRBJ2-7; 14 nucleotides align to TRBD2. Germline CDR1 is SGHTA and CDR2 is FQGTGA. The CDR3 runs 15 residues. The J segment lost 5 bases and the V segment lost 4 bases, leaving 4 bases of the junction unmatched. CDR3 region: CASSSGLAGADEQYF. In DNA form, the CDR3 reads TGTGCCAGCAGCTCGGGACTAGCGGGAGCCGACGAGCAGTACTTC.

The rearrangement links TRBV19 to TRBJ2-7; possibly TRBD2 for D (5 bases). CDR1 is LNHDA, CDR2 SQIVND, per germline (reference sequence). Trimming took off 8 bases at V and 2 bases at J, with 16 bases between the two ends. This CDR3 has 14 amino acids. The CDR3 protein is CASRPPEAPYEQYF. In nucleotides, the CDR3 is TGTGCCAGTCGTCCCCCGGAGGCCCCCTACGAGCAGTACTTC.

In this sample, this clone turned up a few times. The CDR3 is CASSLLSSYNSPLHF. The CDR3 bases are TGTGCCAGCAGCTTGTTGAGCTCCTATAATTCACCCCTCCACTTT. The V and J genes are TRBV5-6 and TRBJ1-6; D not certain. This CDR3 is 15 amino acids long. Germline lookup yields CDR1 SGHDT and CDR2 YYEEEE. The ends were cut back, 1 base at V and 0 bases at J, with 5 bases in the middle.

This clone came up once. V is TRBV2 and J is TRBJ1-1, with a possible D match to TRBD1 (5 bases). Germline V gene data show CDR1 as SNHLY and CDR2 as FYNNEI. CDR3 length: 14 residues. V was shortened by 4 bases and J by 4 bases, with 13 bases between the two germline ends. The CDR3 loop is CASSVIRVGTEAFF. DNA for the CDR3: TGTGCCAGCAGTGTCATCAGGGTGGGCACTGAAGCTTTCTTT.

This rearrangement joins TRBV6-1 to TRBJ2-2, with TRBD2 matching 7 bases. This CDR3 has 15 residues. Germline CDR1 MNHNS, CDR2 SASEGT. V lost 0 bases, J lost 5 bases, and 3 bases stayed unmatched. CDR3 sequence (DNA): TGTGCCAGCAGTGAAGCAGGCGGGAGAACCGGGGAGCTGTTTTTT. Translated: CASSEAGGRTGELFF.

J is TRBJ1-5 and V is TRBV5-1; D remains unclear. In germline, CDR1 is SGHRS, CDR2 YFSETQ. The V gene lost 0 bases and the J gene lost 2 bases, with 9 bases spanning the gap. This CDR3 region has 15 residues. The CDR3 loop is CASSLAGQGNQPQHF. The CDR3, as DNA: TGCGCCAGCAGCTTGGCTGGGCAGGGCAATCAGCCCCAGCATTTT.

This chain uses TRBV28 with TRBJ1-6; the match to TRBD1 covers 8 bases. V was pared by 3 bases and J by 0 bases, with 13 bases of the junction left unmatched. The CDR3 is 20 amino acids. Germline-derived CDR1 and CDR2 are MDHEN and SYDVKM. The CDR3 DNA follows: TGTGCCAGCAGTTTTATTTCGGCAGGGGGCAGGAGCTCCTATAATTCACCCCTCCACTTT. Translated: CASSFISAGGRSSYNSPLHF. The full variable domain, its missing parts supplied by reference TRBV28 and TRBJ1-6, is DVKVTQSSRYLVKRTGEKVFLECVQDMDHENMFWYRQDPGLGLRLIYFSYDVKMKEKGDIPEGYSVSREKKERFSLILESASTNQTSMYLCASSFISAGGRSSYNSPLHFGNGTRLTVT.

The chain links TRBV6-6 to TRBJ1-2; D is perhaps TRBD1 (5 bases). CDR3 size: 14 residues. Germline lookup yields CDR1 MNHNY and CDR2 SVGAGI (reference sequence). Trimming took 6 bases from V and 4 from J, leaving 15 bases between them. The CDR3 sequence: CASRRQKMGYGYTF. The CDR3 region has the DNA TGTGCCAGCAGAAGACAGAAGATGGGCTATGGCTACACCTTC.

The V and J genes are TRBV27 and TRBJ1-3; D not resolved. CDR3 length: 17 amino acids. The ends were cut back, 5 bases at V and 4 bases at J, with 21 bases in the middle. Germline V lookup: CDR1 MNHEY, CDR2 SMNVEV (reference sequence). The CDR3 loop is CASSNSGRLSGGNTIYF. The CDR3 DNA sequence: TGTGCCAGCAGTAACAGCGGTCGACTCTCCGGGGGAAACACCATATATTTT.

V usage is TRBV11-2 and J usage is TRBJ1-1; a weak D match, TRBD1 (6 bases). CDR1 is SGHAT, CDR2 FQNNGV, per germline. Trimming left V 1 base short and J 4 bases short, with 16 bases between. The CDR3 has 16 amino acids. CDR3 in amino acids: CASSLVSTGGSTEAFF. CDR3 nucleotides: TGTGCCAGCAGCTTAGTCTCAACGGGGGGCAGCACTGAAGCTTTCTTT.

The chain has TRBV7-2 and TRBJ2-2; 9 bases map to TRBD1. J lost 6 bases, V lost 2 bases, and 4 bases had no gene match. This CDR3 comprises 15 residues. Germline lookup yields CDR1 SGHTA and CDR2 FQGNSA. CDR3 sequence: CASSLLQGAAGELFF. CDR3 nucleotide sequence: TGTGCCAGCAGCTTATTACAGGGGGCGGCCGGGGAGCTGTTTTTT. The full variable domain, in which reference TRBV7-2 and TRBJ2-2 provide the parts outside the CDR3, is GAGVSQSPSNKVTEKGKDVELRCDPISGHTALYWYRQSLGQGLEFLIYFQGNSAPDKSGLPSDRFSAERTGGSVSTLTIQRTQQEDSAVYLCASSLLQGAAGELFFGEGSRLTVL.

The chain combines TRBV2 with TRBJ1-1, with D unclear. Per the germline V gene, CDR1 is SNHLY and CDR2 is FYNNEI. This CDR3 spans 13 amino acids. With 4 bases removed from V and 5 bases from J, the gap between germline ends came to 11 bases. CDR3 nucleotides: TGTGCCAGCAGTGGCCTGGCGGGAACTGAAGCTTTCTTT. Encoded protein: CASSGLAGTEAFF.

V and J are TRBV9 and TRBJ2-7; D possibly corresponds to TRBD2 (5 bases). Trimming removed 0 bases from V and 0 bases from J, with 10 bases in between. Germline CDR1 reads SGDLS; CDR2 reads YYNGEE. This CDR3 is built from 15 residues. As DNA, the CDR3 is TGTGCCAGCAGCGTAGATCCGGGAAGCTCCTACGAGCAGTACTTC. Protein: CASSVDPGSSYEQYF.

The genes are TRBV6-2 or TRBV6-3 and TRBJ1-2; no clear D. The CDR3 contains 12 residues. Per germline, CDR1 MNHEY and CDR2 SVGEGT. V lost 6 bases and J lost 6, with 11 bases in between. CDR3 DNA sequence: TGTGCCAGCAGCCTACTCGGGGATGGCTACACCTTC. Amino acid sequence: CASSLLGDGYTF.

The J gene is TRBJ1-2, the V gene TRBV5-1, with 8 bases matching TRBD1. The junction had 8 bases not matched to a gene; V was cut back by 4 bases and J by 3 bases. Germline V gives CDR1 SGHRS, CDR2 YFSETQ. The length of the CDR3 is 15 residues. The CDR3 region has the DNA TGCGCCAGCAGCCCCACGACAGGGGTATACTATGGCTACACCTTC. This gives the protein CASSPTTGVYYGYTF.

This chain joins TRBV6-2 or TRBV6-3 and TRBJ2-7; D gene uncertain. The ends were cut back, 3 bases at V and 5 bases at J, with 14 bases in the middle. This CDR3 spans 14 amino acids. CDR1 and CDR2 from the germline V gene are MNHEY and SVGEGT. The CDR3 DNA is TGTGCCAGCAGTTATTCGGGTGGGTTCCACGAGCAGTACTTC. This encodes CASSYSGGFHEQYF.

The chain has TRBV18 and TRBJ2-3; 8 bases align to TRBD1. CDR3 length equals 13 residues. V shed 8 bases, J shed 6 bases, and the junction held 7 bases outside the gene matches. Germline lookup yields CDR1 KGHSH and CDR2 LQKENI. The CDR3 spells CASDRGGRDTQYF. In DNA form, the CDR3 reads TGTGCCAGCGACAGGGGCGGGCGTGATACGCAGTATTTT.

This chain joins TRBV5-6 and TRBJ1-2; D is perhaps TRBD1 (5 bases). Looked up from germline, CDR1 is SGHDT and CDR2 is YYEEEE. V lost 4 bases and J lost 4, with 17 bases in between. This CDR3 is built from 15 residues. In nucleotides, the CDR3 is TGTGCCAGCAGCGGCCAGGGCCTTTTAGGCTATGGCTACACCTTC. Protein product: CASSGQGLLGYGYTF.

CDR3 in amino acids: CASSFTVTGPGNTIYF. Here the CDR3 DNA reads TGCGCCAGCAGCTTTACGGTAACAGGGCCTGGAAACACCATATATTTT. The chain uses TRBV5-1 and TRBJ1-3; weak D call: TRBD1 (6 bases). The CDR3 is made up of 16 amino acids. The V and J ends lost 2 bases and 2 bases respectively, with 14 bases between them. Germline CDR1 SGHRS, CDR2 YFSETQ.

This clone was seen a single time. CDR3 bases: TGTGCCAGCAGCTTATCGCCGGGACAGGGGATCTACGAGCAGTACTTC. Translation: CASSLSPGQGIYEQYF. The chain links TRBV11-1 to TRBJ2-7; 10 bases map to TRBD1. The ends lost 2 bases at V and 3 bases at J; junction bases unmatched: 7. The germline V gene encodes CDR1 SGHAT and CDR2 FQDESV (reference sequence). This CDR3 has 16 amino acids.

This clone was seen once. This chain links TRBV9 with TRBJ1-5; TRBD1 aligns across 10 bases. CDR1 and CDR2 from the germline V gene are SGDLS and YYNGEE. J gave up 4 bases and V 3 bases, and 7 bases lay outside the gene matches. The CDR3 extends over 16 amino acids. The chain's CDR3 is CASSAGTGAENQPQHF. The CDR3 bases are TGTGCCAGCAGCGCGGGGACAGGGGCGGAAAATCAGCCCCAGCATTTT.

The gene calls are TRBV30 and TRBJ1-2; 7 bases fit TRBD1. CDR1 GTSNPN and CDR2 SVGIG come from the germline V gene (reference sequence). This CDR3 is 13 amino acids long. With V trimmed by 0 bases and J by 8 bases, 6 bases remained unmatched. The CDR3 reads CAWSVGGQRGYTF. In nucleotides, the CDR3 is TGTGCCTGGAGTGTAGGGGGACAGCGAGGCTACACCTTC.

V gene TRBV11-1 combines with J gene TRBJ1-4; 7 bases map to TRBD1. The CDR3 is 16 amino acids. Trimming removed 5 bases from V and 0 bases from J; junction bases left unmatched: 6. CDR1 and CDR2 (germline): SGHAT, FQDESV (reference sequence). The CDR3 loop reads CASSRDSFATNEKLFF. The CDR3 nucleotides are TGTGCCAGCAGCCGGGACAGCTTTGCAACTAATGAAAAACTGTTTTTT.

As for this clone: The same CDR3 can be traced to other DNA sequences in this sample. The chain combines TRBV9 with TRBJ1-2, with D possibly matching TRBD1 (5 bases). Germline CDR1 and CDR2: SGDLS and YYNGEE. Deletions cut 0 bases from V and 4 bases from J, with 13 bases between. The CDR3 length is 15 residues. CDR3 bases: TGTGCCAGCAGCGTAGGAGGAGGGGAAATCTATGGCTACACCTTC. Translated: CASSVGGGEIYGYTF. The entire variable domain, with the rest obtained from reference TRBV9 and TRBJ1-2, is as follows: DSGVTQTPKHLITATGQRVTLRCSPRSGDLSVYWYQQSLDQGLQFLIQYYNGEERAKGNILERFSAQQFPDLHSELNLSSLELGDSALYFCASSVGGGEIYGYTFGSGTRLTVV.

CDR3 residues: CASRTGTSGRAHEQYF. CDR3 nucleotide sequence: TGTGCCAGCAGAACCGGGACTAGCGGGAGGGCCCACGAGCAGTACTTC. V and J are TRBV28 and TRBJ2-7, with TRBD2 matching over 16 bases. The CDR3 spans 16 residues. Germline CDR1 is MDHEN and CDR2 is SYDVKM. Losses at the gene ends were 6 bases for V and 5 bases for J; bases not matched to a gene: 7.

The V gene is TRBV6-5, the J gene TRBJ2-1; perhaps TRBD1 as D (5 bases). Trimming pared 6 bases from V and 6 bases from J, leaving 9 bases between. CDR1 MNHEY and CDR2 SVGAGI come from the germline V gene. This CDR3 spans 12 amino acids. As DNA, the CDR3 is TGTGCCAGCAGCCCCAGGGCCAATGAGCAGTTCTTC. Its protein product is CASSPRANEQFF.